Below, 10 T cell receptor beta chains from the same sample are listed, as sequenced in a study of CD8 T cells in Susac syndrome (dated by TCRdb to about 2019). Libraries were made using the immunoSEQ multiplex PCR assay. RNA was extracted using the RNeasy kit, and roughly 0.5 to 1 ug of the RNA was reverse transcribed with random hexamers. Using fastp at Q25 and MiXCR, TCRdb reprocessed the public reads and kept productive beta chains. Every distinct CDR3 protein forms one entry, paired with its most common genes and DNA. The sample table holds 150,000 to 200,000 distinct CDR3 sequences, of which 90% to 95% were seen once. The ten largest clones add up to approximately 0.086% of the sample. Source material: CD4+ T cells from PBMCs. The receptors come from a human donor with Susac syndrome.

The chain links TRBV3-1 to TRBJ2-7; D remains ambiguous. Trimming left V 2 bases short and J 2 bases short, with 10 bases between. Per germline, CDR1 LGHDT and CDR2 YNNKEL (reference sequence). CDR3 length: 14 residues. DNA of the CDR3: TGTGCCAGCAGCCAATCCTTGGCGACCTACGAGCAGTACTTC. Amino acids: CASSQSLATYEQYF.

CDR3 residues: CASSQVVSGGPIQETQYF. The DNA for the CDR3 is TGTGCCAGCAGCCAGGTCGTCAGCGGGGGACCGATCCAAGAGACCCAGTACTTC. The V call is TRBV3-1, the J call TRBJ2-5, with 8 bases aligning to TRBD2. Trimming at V came to 3 bases and at J to 1 base, leaving 13 bases not matched to a gene. This CDR3 contains 18 residues. In germline, CDR1 is LGHDT, CDR2 YNNKEL (reference sequence).

This chain joins TRBV2 and TRBJ1-6; no firm D call. Germline values: CDR1 SNHLY, CDR2 FYNNEI. The CDR3 is made up of 12 amino acids. Trimming removed 7 bases from V and 8 bases from J, with 9 bases in between. The CDR3: CASNIEDSPLHF. The CDR3 region has the DNA TGTGCCAGCAACATCGAAGATTCACCCCTCCACTTT.

This rearrangement joins TRBV2 to TRBJ1-5; D gene uncertain. Trimming took off 5 bases at V and 7 bases at J, with 12 bases between the two ends. From germline, CDR1 is SNHLY and CDR2 FYNNEI. The CDR3 sequence is 13 residues long. The CDR3 sequence is CASSPRVKQPQHF. The DNA for the CDR3 is TGTGCCAGCAGTCCCCGGGTCAAACAGCCCCAGCATTTT.

The chain has TRBV5-1 and TRBJ2-4; the match to TRBD2 covers 12 bases. CDR3 size: 22 residues. The germline V gene has CDR1 SGHRS and CDR2 YFSETQ. Germline trimming cut 4 bases from V and 3 bases from J; bases unmatched to any gene: 23. DNA for the CDR3: TGCGCCAGCAGCCCGCTTGCGCACCTTCTAGCGGGAGGGCAATCGAGCAAAAACATTCAGTACTTC. Protein product: CASSPLAHLLAGGQSSKNIQYF.

In DNA, the CDR3 is TGTGCCACCAGTGAATGGAACACCGGGGAGCTGTTTTTT. Amino acids: CATSEWNTGELFF. The chain uses TRBV24-1 and TRBJ2-2, with unresolved D. V was clipped by 4 bases and J by 1 base, with 3 bases between them. The germline CDR1 and CDR2 sequences are KGHDR and SFDVKD. The CDR3 length is 13 residues.

The V gene is TRBV5-1, the J gene TRBJ1-1; 11 nucleotides match TRBD1. Germline CDR1 is SGHRS and CDR2 is YFSETQ. V lost 3 bases and J lost 8; bases outside the gene matches: 18. CDR3 size: 18 residues. CDR3 sequence reads: CASSSEGQGARRRREAFF. The CDR3 DNA follows: TGCGCCAGCAGCTCGGAAGGACAGGGGGCAAGGCGCAGAAGGGAAGCTTTCTTT.

This rearrangement joins TRBV28 to TRBJ2-1; TRBD2 matches at 11 bases. V lost 6 bases and J lost 0; bases outside the gene matches: 7. This CDR3 has 17 amino acids. Per germline, CDR1 MDHEN and CDR2 SYDVKM. This CDR3 reads CASSGLAGRASYNEQFF. Here the CDR3 DNA reads TGTGCCAGCAGCGGACTAGCGGGTCGGGCCTCCTACAATGAGCAGTTCTTC.

The chain uses TRBV10-3 and TRBJ2-1; 9 nucleotides match TRBD1. This CDR3 has 16 residues. The germline V gene encodes CDR1 ENHRY and CDR2 SYGVKD. The ends lost 6 bases at V and 4 bases at J; junction bases unmatched: 10. In DNA, the CDR3 is TGTGCCATCAGAGCGACCGGGACAGGGAGTTACAATGAGCAGTTCTTC. It encodes CAIRATGTGSYNEQFF.

This clonotype was detected only once. The gene calls are TRBV7-6 and TRBJ2-3, with TRBD2 identical over 7 bases. Germline V gene sequence: CDR1 SGHVS, CDR2 FNYEAQ. V was pared by 4 bases and J by 1 base, with 5 bases of the junction left unmatched. The CDR3 totals 15 residues. CDR3 DNA sequence: TGTGCCAGCAGCTCCCGCAGCGGGGGCACAGATACGCAGTATTTT. Translated, it gives CASSSRSGGTDTQYF.